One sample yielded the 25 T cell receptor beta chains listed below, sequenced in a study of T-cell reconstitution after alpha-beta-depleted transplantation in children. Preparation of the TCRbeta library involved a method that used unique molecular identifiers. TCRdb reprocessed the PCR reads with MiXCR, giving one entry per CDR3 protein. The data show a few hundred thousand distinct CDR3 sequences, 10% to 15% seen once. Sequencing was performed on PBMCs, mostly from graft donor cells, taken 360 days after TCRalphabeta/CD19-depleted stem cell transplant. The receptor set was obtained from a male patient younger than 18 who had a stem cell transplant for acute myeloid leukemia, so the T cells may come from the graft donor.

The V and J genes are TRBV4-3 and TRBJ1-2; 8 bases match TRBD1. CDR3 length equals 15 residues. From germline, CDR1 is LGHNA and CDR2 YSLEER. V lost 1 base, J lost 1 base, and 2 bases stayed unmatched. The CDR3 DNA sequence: TGCGCCAGCAGCCAAGGACAGGGGATTAACTATGGCTACACCTTC. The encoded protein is CASSQGQGINYGYTF.

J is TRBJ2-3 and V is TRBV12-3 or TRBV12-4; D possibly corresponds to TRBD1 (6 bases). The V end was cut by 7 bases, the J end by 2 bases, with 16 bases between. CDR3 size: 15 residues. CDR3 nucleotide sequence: TGTGCCAGCAAACCCACAGGGACCTACACAGATACGCAGTATTTT. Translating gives CASKPTGTYTDTQYF.

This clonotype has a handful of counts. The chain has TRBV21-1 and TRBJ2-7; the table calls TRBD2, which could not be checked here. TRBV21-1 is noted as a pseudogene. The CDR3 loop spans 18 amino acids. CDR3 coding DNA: TGTGCCAGCAGCAAAGAGAAGCGGGAGGCCGCCAAATCTTACGAGCAGTACTTC. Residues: CASSKEKREAAKSYEQYF.

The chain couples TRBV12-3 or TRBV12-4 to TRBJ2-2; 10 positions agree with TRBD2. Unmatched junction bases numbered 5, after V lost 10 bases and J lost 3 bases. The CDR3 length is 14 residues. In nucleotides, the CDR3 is TGTGCCAACAATCTAGCGGGAGACACCGGGGAGCTGTTTTTT. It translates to CANNLAGDTGELFF.

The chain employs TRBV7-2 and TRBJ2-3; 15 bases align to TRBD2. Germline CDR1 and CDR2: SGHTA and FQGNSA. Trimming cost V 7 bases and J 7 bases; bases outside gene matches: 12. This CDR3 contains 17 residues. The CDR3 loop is CASTGEGLAGGEYTQYF. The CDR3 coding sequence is TGTGCCAGCACCGGGGAAGGACTAGCGGGAGGGGAATATACGCAGTATTTT.

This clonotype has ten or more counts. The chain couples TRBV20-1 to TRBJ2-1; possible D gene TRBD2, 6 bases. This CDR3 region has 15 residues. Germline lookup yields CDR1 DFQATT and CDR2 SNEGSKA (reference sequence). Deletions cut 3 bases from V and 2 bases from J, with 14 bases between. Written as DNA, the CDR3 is TGCAGTGCTAGGGGGGGACTGAGTGCCTACAATGAGCAGTTCTTC. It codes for CSARGGLSAYNEQFF.

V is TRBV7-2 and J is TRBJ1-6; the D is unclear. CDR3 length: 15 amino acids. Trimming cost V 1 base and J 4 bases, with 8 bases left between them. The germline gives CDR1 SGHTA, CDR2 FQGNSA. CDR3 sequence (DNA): TGTGCCAGCAGCTTAGGTGGAATGTATAATTCACCCCTCCACTTT. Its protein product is CASSLGGMYNSPLHF.

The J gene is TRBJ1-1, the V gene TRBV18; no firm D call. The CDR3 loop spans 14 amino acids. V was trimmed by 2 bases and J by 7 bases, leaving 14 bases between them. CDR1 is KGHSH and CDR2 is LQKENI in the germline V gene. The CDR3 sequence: CASSPGKVAGEAFF. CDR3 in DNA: TGTGCCAGCTCACCAGGGAAGGTGGCAGGTGAAGCTTTCTTT.

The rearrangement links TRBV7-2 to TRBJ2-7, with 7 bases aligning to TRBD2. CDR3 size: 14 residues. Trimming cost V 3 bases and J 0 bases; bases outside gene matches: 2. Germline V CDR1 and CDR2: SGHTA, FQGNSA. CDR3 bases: TGTGCCAGCAGCTTCAGGACTAGCTCCTACGAGCAGTACTTC. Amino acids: CASSFRTSSYEQYF.

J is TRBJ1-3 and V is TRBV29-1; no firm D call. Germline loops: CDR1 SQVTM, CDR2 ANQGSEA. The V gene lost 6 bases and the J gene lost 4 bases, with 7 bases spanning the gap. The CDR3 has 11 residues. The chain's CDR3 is CSVTWGNTIYF. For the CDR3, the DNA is TGCAGCGTGACGTGGGGAAACACCATATATTTT.

The CDR3 sequence: CASSLGPDRGLQETQYF. In DNA form, the CDR3 reads TGCGCCAGCAGCTTGGGTCCGGACAGGGGGCTGCAAGAGACCCAGTACTTC. J is TRBJ2-5 and V is TRBV5-1; 11 bases are a match to TRBD1. V dropped 0 bases and J dropped 2; count of bases not matched to a gene: 6. The CDR3 consists of 17 residues. The germline gives CDR1 SGHRS, CDR2 YFSETQ.

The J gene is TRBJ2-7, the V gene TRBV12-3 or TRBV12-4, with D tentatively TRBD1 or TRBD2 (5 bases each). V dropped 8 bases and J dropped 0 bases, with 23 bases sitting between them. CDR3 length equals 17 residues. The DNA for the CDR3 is TGTGCCAGCGGTCCCCCATGGGGCGGGCGAATCTCCTACGAGCAGTACTTC. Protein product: CASGPPWGGRISYEQYF.

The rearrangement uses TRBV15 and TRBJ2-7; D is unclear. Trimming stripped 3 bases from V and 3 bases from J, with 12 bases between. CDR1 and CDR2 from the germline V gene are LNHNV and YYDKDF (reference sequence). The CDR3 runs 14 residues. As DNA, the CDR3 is TGTGCCACCAGCAGCGGCCCCAGGTACTACGAGCAGTACTTC. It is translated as CATSSGPRYYEQYF.

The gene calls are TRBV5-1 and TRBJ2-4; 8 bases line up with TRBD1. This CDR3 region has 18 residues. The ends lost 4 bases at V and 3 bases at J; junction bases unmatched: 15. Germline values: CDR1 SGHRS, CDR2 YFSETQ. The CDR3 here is CASSGARGPGHGKNIQYF. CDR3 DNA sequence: TGCGCCAGCAGCGGGGCCAGGGGGCCCGGGCATGGCAAAAACATTCAGTACTTC.

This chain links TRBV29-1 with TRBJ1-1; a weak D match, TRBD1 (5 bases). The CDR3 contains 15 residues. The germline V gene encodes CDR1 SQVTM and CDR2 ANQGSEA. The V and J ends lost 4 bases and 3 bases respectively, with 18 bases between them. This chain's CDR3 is CSVGGGMSEYTEAFF. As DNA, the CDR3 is TGCAGCGTTGGGGGGGGGATGTCGGAGTACACTGAAGCTTTCTTT.

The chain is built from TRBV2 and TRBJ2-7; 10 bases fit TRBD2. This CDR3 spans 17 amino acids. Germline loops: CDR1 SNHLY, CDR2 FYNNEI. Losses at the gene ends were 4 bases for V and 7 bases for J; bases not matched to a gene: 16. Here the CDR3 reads CASSVWGAGGPREEQYF. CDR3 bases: TGTGCCAGCAGTGTCTGGGGAGCGGGAGGGCCCAGAGAGGAGCAGTACTTC.

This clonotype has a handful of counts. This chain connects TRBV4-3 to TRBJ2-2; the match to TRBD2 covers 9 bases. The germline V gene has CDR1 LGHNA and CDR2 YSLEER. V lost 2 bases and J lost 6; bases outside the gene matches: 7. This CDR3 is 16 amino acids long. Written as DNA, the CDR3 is TGCGCCAGCAGCCAAAGCGGGAGGTTCCCCTCCGGGGAGCTGTTTTTT. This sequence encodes CASSQSGRFPSGELFF.

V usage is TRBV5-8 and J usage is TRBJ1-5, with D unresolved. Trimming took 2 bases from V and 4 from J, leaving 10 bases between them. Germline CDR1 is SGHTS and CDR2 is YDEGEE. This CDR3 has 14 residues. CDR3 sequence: CASSLTTENQPQHF. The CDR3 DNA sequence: TGTGCCAGCAGCTTAACTACGGAGAATCAGCCCCAGCATTTT.

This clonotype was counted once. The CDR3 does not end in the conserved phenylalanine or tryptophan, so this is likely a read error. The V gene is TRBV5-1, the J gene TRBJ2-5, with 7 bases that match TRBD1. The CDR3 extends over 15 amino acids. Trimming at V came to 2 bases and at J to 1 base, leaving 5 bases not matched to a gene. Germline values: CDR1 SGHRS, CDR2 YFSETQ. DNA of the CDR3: TGCGCCAGCAGCTTCCAACAGGGGACCCAAGAGACCCAGTACTTG. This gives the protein CASSFQQGTQETQYL.

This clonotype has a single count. The CDR3 DNA reads TGCAGTGGGGCCAAGGCTAGCGGCTTTTACGAGCAGTACTTC. Amino acids: CSGAKASGFYEQYF. V gene TRBV20-1 combines with J gene TRBJ2-7; 7 nucleotides match TRBD2. The V gene's germline CDR1 is DFQATT and CDR2 SNEGSKA (reference sequence). The CDR3 is 14 amino acids. The ends lost 7 bases at V and 4 bases at J; junction bases unmatched: 13.

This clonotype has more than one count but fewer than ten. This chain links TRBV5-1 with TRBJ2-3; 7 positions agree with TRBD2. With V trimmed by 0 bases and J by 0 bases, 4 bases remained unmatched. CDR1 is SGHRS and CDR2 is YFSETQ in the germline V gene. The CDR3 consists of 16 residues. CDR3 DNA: TGCGCCAGCAGCTTGGTCGCTAGCGGAAGCACAGATACGCAGTATTTT. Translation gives CASSLVASGSTDTQYF.

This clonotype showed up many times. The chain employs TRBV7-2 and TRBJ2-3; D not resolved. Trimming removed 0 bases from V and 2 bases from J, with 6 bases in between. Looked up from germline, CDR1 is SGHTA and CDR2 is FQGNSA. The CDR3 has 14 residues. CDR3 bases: TGTGCCAGCAGCTTAGCACCCTCCACAGATACGCAGTATTTT. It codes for CASSLAPSTDTQYF.

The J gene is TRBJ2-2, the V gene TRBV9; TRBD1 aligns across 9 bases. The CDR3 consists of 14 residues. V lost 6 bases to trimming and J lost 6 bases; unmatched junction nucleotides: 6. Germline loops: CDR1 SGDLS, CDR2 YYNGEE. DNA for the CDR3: TGTGCCAGCAACCGGGACAGGGTAGCCGGGGAGCTGTTTTTT. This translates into CASNRDRVAGELFF. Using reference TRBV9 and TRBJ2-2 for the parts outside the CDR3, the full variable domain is DSGVTQTPKHLITATGQRVTLRCSPRSGDLSVYWYQQSLDQGLQFLIQYYNGEERAKGNILERFSAQQFPDLHSELNLSSLELGDSALYFCASNRDRVAGELFFGEGSRLTVL.

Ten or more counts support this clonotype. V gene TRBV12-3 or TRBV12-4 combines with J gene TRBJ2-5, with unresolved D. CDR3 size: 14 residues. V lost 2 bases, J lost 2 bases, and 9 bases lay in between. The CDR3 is CASSLRRSQETQYF. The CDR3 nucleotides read TGTGCCAGCAGTTTAAGGCGAAGTCAAGAGACCCAGTACTTC.

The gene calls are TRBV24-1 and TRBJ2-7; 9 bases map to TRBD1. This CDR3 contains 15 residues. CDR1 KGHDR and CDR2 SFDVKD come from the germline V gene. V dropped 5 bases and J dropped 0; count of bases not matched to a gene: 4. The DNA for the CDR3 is TGTGCCACCAGTGCCACGGGACAGGGCTCCTACGAGCAGTACTTC. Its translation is CATSATGQGSYEQYF.